This paragraph covers one T cell receptor (beta chain) sequence. Its specificity is not known. Sequenced by immunoSEQ multiplex PCR; TCRdb stores in-frame clones only, minus some. The sample records tens of thousands of clones, around 86% being singletons. The data were taken from a study of a mutant IDH1 vaccine in newly diagnosed glioma. Study-level background: Vaccines were begun 4-6 weeks after radiotherapy alone, or with temozolomide cycles. Sex distribution of treated patients was approximately 60% male and 37.5% female; mean age was around 40 years. Standard pretreatment was either radiotherapy, temozolomide, or, for most, radiochemotherapy with temozolomide.

CDR1 is MNHNY, CDR2 SVGAGI, per germline (reference sequence). The CDR3 sequence is 14 residues long. Trimming removed 3 bases from V and 0 bases from J, with 9 bases in between. Indicated time point: week 47, end of study. What each vaccine dose contained was 300 ug of mutant IDH1 20-mer peptide, accompanied by topical imiquimod. Whole-study results and caveats: Top-clonotype changes in peripheral T cells seemed unrelated to pseudoprogression.

Material: PBMCs, obtained from a glioma patient whose treatment included an IDH1 peptide vaccine. This sequence was found in a man under 40 with glioma. This chain links TRBV6-6 with TRBJ2-7; D is unclear. The CDR3 DNA sequence: TGTGCCAGCAGTTATGGTAGGACCTCCTACGAGCAGTACTTC. The encoded protein is CASSYGRTSYEQYF.